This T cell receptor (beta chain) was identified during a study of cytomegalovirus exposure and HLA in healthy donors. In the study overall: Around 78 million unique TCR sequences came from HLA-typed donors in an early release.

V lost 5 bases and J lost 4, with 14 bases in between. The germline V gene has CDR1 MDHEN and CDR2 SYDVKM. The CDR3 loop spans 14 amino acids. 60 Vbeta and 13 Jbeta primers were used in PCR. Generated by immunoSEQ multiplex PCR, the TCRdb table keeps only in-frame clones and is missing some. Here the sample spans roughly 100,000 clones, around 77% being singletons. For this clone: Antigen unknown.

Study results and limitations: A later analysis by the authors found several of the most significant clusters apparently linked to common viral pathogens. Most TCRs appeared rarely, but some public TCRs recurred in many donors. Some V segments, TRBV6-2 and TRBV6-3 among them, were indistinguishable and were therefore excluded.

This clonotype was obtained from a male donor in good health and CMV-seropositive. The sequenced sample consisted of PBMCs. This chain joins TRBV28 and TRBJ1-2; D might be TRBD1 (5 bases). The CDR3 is CASSPYQGGYGYTF. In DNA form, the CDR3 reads TGTGCCAGCAGTCCCTATCAGGGCGGCTATGGCTACACCTTC.